This T cell receptor (beta chain) was documented in a study of identical twins. Study-wide results and limits: Conclusions were based on cross-sectional statistical analysis, without following the same donors. Where beta out-of-frame sequences were concerned, excess twin sharing was weaker.

This clonotype was counted only a few times. Its cognate antigen is unknown. In TCRdb, the 5' RACE reads were re-called with MiXCR into one record per CDR3 protein. The sample lists 500,000 to 600,000 distinct CDR3 sequences; roughly a fifth were seen once. The sample was also linked to a second study, of T cells expressing NK-cell markers. As that report states: Among several donors, these clonotypes also ranked first in the CD3+CD56-NKG2C+ fraction.

The sequence was collected from a woman aged 18-29 years in good health. Sequenced material: CD4+ T cells sorted from blood.

This chain's CDR3 is CASRAAWVQPQHF. The CDR3 DNA reads as TGTGCCAGCAGGGCTGCCTGGGTCCAGCCCCAGCATTTT. The chain employs TRBV2 and TRBJ1-5, with no clear D. The CDR3 extends over 13 amino acids. Deletions cut 6 bases from V and 7 bases from J, with 13 bases between. Per the germline V gene, CDR1 is SNHLY and CDR2 is FYNNEI.